A selection of T cell receptor beta chains follows, all from one sample in a study of blood T cells in healthy people across ages. TCRdb independently ran MiXCR on the 5' RACE reads; one entry per CDR3 protein. This table holds fewer than 2,000,000 distinct CDR3 sequences, about 31% found once. The specimen was blood. The source is a woman between 25 and 40 years old in good health. Both conserved end residues are part of each CDR3. D genes are given only for firm matches. Size tells how often a clone was seen (once, few, many) or the class of an expanded clone, and some rows leave it out.

d_call: TRBD2; v_call: TRBV9; clone_size: few; j_call: TRBJ2-3; cdr3_aa: CASSTRGSGTTDTQYF; cdr3_nt: TGTGCCAGCAGCACCCGCGGTAGCGGGACCACAGATACGCAGTATTTT
d_call: .; v_call: TRBV20-1; clone_size: many; j_call: TRBJ2-1; cdr3_aa: CSAPPGGPNNEQFF; cdr3_nt: TGCAGTGCCCCCCCTGGGGGCCCTAACAATGAGCAGTTCTTC
d_call: .; v_call: TRBV30; clone_size: few; j_call: TRBJ2-4; cdr3_aa: CAWSDMSPSQYF; cdr3_nt: TGTGCCTGGAGTGACATGAGTCCATCCCAGTACTTC
d_call: TRBD2; v_call: TRBV7-2; clone_size: many; j_call: TRBJ2-5; cdr3_aa: CASSLERGETQYF; cdr3_nt: TGTGCCAGCAGCTTAGAGCGGGGAGAGACCCAGTACTTC
d_call: .; v_call: TRBV7-2; clone_size: few; j_call: TRBJ1-4; cdr3_aa: CASSFATNEKLFF; cdr3_nt: TGTGCCAGCAGCTTTGCAACTAATGAAAAACTGTTTTTT
d_call: .; v_call: TRBV20-1; clone_size: few; j_call: TRBJ2-7; cdr3_aa: CSAGQSGEQYF; cdr3_nt: TGCAGTGCTGGACAGTCCGGGGAGCAGTACTTC
d_call: TRBD1; v_call: TRBV7-9; clone_size: few; j_call: TRBJ2-2; cdr3_aa: CASSHRQGYTGELFF; cdr3_nt: TGTGCCAGCAGCCACCGACAGGGGTACACCGGGGAGCTGTTTTTT
d_call: TRBD2; v_call: TRBV20-1; clone_size: .; j_call: TRBJ2-2; cdr3_aa: CSARVLAGPTGELFF; cdr3_nt: TGCAGTGCTAGAGTGCTAGCGGGACCAACCGGGGAGCTGTTTTTT
d_call: .; v_call: TRBV20-1; clone_size: few; j_call: TRBJ1-2; cdr3_aa: CSARLLGEPYGYTF; cdr3_nt: TGCAGTGCTAGACTTTTGGGGGAGCCCTATGGCTACACCTTC
d_call: .; v_call: TRBV7-2; clone_size: .; j_call: TRBJ1-2; cdr3_aa: CASSLARRTNYGYTF; cdr3_nt: TGTGCCAGCAGCCTTGCTAGACGGACTAACTATGGCTACACCTTC
d_call: .; v_call: TRBV28; clone_size: few; j_call: TRBJ1-3; cdr3_aa: CASSPDRAGNTIYF; cdr3_nt: TGTGCCAGCAGCCCAGACCGGGCTGGAAACACCATATATTTT
d_call: .; v_call: TRBV10-3; clone_size: .; j_call: TRBJ1-1; cdr3_aa: CAISEYTMNIEAFF; cdr3_nt: TGTGCTATCAGTGAGTATACAATGAACATTGAAGCTTTCTTT
d_call: TRBD1; v_call: TRBV30; clone_size: many; j_call: TRBJ1-5; cdr3_aa: CAWSDRADQPQHF; cdr3_nt: TGTGCCTGGAGCGACAGGGCGGACCAGCCCCAGCATTTT
d_call: .; v_call: TRBV5-1; clone_size: many; j_call: TRBJ2-3; cdr3_aa: CASSGTGSTDTQYF; cdr3_nt: TGTGCCAGCAGCGGGACAGGTAGCACAGATACGCAGTATTTT
d_call: .; v_call: TRBV7-9; clone_size: .; j_call: TRBJ2-5; cdr3_aa: CASRTRRAETQYF; cdr3_nt: TGTGCCAGCAGAACAAGACGGGCAGAGACCCAGTACTTC
d_call: .; v_call: TRBV7-2; clone_size: many; j_call: TRBJ2-7; cdr3_aa: CASSPLATISHEQYF; cdr3_nt: TGTGCCAGCAGCCCACTAGCTACGATCAGCCACGAGCAGTACTTC
d_call: .; v_call: TRBV4-1; clone_size: many; j_call: TRBJ1-4; cdr3_aa: CASSGGPVIEKLFF; cdr3_nt: TGCGCCAGCAGTGGTGGTCCCGTCATTGAAAAACTGTTTTTT
d_call: .; v_call: TRBV27; clone_size: .; j_call: TRBJ2-2; cdr3_aa: CASSLLAASRGELFF; cdr3_nt: TGTGCCAGCAGTTTATTGGCAGCTTCGAGGGGGGAGCTGTTTTTT
d_call: .; v_call: TRBV6-5; clone_size: .; j_call: TRBJ1-1; cdr3_aa: CASSYSTNTEAFF; cdr3_nt: TGTGCCAGCAGTTACTCGACTAACACTGAAGCTTTCTTT
d_call: TRBD1; v_call: TRBV5-1; clone_size: .; j_call: TRBJ1-2; cdr3_aa: CASSRTGGPNYGYTF; cdr3_nt: TGCGCCAGCAGCAGAACAGGGGGCCCTAACTATGGCTACACCTTC